One sample yielded the 8 T cell receptor beta chains listed below, sequenced in a study of blood T cells in healthy people across ages. Using a J-beta primer mix together with a sample-barcoded 5' primer, a second PCR was run for roughly 6 to 11 cycles. TCRdb redid the calling of the 5' RACE reads with MiXCR, one entry per CDR3 protein. The sample lists approximately 780,000 distinct CDR3 sequences; roughly 24% were seen once. These data are also associated with another study on T cells of mothers and their children.

The specimen sequenced was blood. The receptors here all came from a boy aged 5-17 years in good health.

CDR3 amino acids: CASSPKTGVPTNEKLFF. The CDR3 DNA reads as TGCGCCAGCAGCCCAAAGACAGGGGTCCCAACTAATGAAAAACTGTTTTTT. The chain uses TRBV4-1 and TRBJ1-4, with 8 nucleotides matching TRBD1. This CDR3 has 17 amino acids. V gave up 4 bases and J gave up 0 bases; unmatched junction bases: 7. CDR1 and CDR2 from the germline V gene are MGHRA and YSYEKL.

This chain joins TRBV20-1 and TRBJ2-7; D perhaps matches TRBD1 (6 bases). Looked up from germline, CDR1 is DFQATT and CDR2 is SNEGSKA (reference sequence). Trimming shortened V by 2 bases and J by 3 bases, and 14 bases separated the two germline ends. The CDR3 runs 14 residues. CDR3 region: CSARLDRKGYEQYF. As DNA, the CDR3 is TGCAGTGCTAGATTGGACAGAAAGGGCTACGAGCAGTACTTC.

This chain uses TRBV5-1 with TRBJ2-1, with 7 nucleotides matching TRBD2. CDR1 and CDR2 (germline): SGHRS, YFSETQ. This CDR3 spans 16 amino acids. V was pared by 3 bases and J by 6 bases, with 12 bases of the junction left unmatched. The CDR3 sequence is CASSWGLRQEGNEQFF. In DNA, the CDR3 is TGCGCCAGCAGCTGGGGACTACGCCAGGAGGGCAATGAGCAGTTCTTC. The whole variable domain, remainder taken from reference TRBV5-1 and TRBJ2-1, is KAGVTQTPRYLIKTRGQQVTLSCSPISGHRSVSWYQQTPGQGLQFLFEYFSETQRNKGNFPGRFSGRQFSNSRSEMNVSTLELGDSALYLCASSWGLRQEGNEQFFGPGTRLTVL.

The table lists this clonotype with a few counts. The CDR3 loop reads CASSQAGLTPSYEQYF. The CDR3, as DNA: TGTGCCAGCAGCCAAGCGGGTCTGACCCCGTCCTACGAGCAGTACTTC. The chain carries TRBV3-1 and TRBJ2-7; no clear D gene. Germline-derived CDR1 and CDR2 are LGHDT and YNNKEL (reference sequence). V dropped 1 base and J dropped 1 base, with 14 bases sitting between them. The CDR3 length is 16 residues.

This clonotype was observed a few times. The V and J genes are TRBV7-6 and TRBJ2-1; maybe TRBD1 (7 bases). This CDR3 has 16 amino acids. Trimming removed 6 bases at V and 6 bases at J, with 21 bases between. The germline V gene encodes CDR1 SGHVS and CDR2 FNYEAQ. As DNA, the CDR3 is TGTGCCAGCAGTCAAGGCCAGGGGGGCATAGGCAATGAGCAGTTCTTC. This sequence encodes CASSQGQGGIGNEQFF.

V gene TRBV5-5 combines with J gene TRBJ2-5; a weak D match, TRBD1 (6 bases). Per germline, CDR1 SGHKS and CDR2 YYEKEE (reference sequence). CDR3 length: 14 amino acids. Trimming cost V 5 bases and J 4 bases, with 15 bases left between them. The CDR3 DNA sequence: TGTGCCAGCAGTTGGGAACAGGGAAGAGAGACCCAGTACTTC. Amino acids: CASSWEQGRETQYF.

This clonotype was detected only a few times. The chain combines TRBV5-1 with TRBJ2-5; D perhaps matches TRBD1 (6 bases). The CDR3 length is 12 residues. Germline CDR1 and CDR2: SGHRS and YFSETQ. Between the trimmed V and J ends, which lost 5 bases and 1 base, there was a span of 6 bases. The CDR3 reads CASRDSQETQYF. Written as DNA, the CDR3 is TGCGCCAGCAGGGACAGCCAAGAGACCCAGTACTTC.

The chain links TRBV20-1 to TRBJ1-1; D not certain. The CDR3 is made up of 14 amino acids. Germline loops: CDR1 DFQATT, CDR2 SNEGSKA (reference sequence). V lost 3 bases to trimming and J lost 0 bases, with 11 bases between them. The CDR3 protein is CSARGGAVNTEAFF. CDR3 bases: TGCAGTGCTAGGGGAGGCGCAGTGAACACTGAAGCTTTCTTT.